These 19 T cell receptor beta chains originate from one sample sequenced in a study of T-cell memory formation after mild COVID-19. From the 5' RACE reads, TCRdb called clonotypes with MiXCR, one entry per CDR3 protein. This table has roughly 310,000 distinct CDR3 sequences, roughly 15% appearing once. The sequenced sample was PBMCs or a T cell subset sorted from them (not recorded which). The receptors stem from a man younger than 35 who had mild COVID-19 (a few samples of this study predate the infection). Cell type and time point are not known.

The CDR3 DNA sequence: TGTGCCAGCAGTGAATGGCAGGAAGAGACCCAGTACTTC. Amino acids: CASSEWQEETQYF. The chain is built from TRBV25-1 and TRBJ2-5; D ambiguous. The germline CDR1 and CDR2 sequences are MGHDK and SYGVNS. CDR3 length equals 13 residues. Trimming left V 1 base short and J 3 bases short, with 6 bases between.

This chain links TRBV20-1 with TRBJ2-3; 8 bases match TRBD2. Germline CDR1 reads DFQATT; CDR2 reads SNEGSKA (reference sequence). V gave up 7 bases and J gave up 4 bases; unmatched junction bases: 10. The CDR3 spans 14 residues. The CDR3 coding sequence is TGCAGTGTTGTCAATAGCGGGGCCGCAGATACGCAGTATTTT. Translated: CSVVNSGAADTQYF.

The CDR3 nucleotides read TGTGCCAGCAGCTTTTCCGGGACACTTCAAGGCTACACCTTC. This sequence encodes CASSFSGTLQGYTF. This chain links TRBV5-6 with TRBJ1-2, with D maybe TRBD1 (6 bases). The V end lost 2 bases, the J end lost 8 bases, and 16 bases lay between the germline ends. The CDR3 is made up of 14 amino acids. Germline CDR1 is SGHDT and CDR2 is YYEEEE.

This clonotype was observed a few times. The chain couples TRBV5-4 to TRBJ2-5; TRBD1 matches at 8 bases. Per germline, CDR1 SGHNT and CDR2 YYREEE (reference sequence). V shed 5 bases and J 4 bases; nucleotides not matched to a gene: 10. The CDR3 has 15 residues. The CDR3 loop is CASRFAGGPVETQYF. As DNA, the CDR3 is TGTGCCAGCAGGTTTGCAGGGGGCCCGGTAGAGACCCAGTACTTC.

V gene TRBV5-6 combines with J gene TRBJ2-7, with a tentative D call TRBD1 (5 bases). V lost 4 bases, J lost 0 bases, and 17 bases lay in between. The CDR3 spans 16 residues. Germline CDR1 is SGHDT and CDR2 is YYEEEE. Written as DNA, the CDR3 is TGTGCCAGCAGCAATGGCGACAGCCTGAGCTCCTACGAGCAGTACTTC. This encodes CASSNGDSLSSYEQYF.

This clonotype was picked up a small number of times. This chain uses TRBV7-2 with TRBJ1-2; D gene ambiguous. This CDR3 has 14 amino acids. V was cut by 5 bases and J by 8 bases, with 18 bases left in between. CDR1 is SGHTA and CDR2 is FQGNSA in the germline V gene. The CDR3 DNA reads as TGTGCCAGCAGCCCAGATCCGGGTTCGGAAGGCTACACCTTC. Residues: CASSPDPGSEGYTF.

J is TRBJ1-1 and V is TRBV20-1, with 9 nucleotides matching TRBD1. The CDR3 is 13 residues long. The ends lost 3 bases at V and 5 bases at J; junction bases unmatched: 4. CDR1 is DFQATT and CDR2 is SNEGSKA in the germline V gene (reference sequence). The CDR3 sequence: CSASLGQGTEAFF. DNA for the CDR3: TGCAGTGCTAGCCTTGGACAGGGGACTGAAGCTTTCTTT.

This CDR3 reads CASSPGAGAKNIQYF. The CDR3 DNA follows: TGCGCCAGCAGCCCCGGAGCGGGGGCCAAAAACATTCAGTACTTC. This chain uses TRBV4-1 with TRBJ2-4, with TRBD2 matching over 7 bases. This CDR3 contains 15 residues. Per the germline V gene, CDR1 is MGHRA and CDR2 is YSYEKL. V lost 4 bases to trimming and J lost 1 base; unmatched junction nucleotides: 4.

In this sample, this clonotype turned up a few times. V usage is TRBV7-9 and J usage is TRBJ1-1; a weak D match, TRBD1 (5 bases). Between the trimmed V and J ends, which lost 11 bases and 5 bases, there was a span of 18 bases. CDR1 is SEHNR, CDR2 FQNEAQ, per germline (reference sequence). CDR3 length: 13 residues. The CDR3 bases are TGTGCCCAGGAGCAACTGGGGGGAACTGAAGCTTTCTTT. Translated, it gives CAQEQLGGTEAFF.

The sample holds a few counts of this clonotype. The gene calls are TRBV10-3 and TRBJ2-1, with D perhaps TRBD1 or TRBD2 (5 bases each). From germline, CDR1 is ENHRY and CDR2 SYGVKD. V gave up 0 bases and J gave up 8 bases, with 20 bases separating them. The CDR3 length is 17 residues. The CDR3 sequence is CAISESTTGVLGDEQFF. The DNA for the CDR3 is TGTGCCATCAGTGAGTCGACAACTGGCGTATTGGGGGATGAGCAGTTCTTC.

This clonotype was recorded a few times. The chain employs TRBV23-1 and TRBJ1-5; 9 bases are shared with TRBD1. TRBV23-1 is flagged as an ORF with uncertain function. The CDR3 spans 15 residues. J lost 6 bases, V lost 1 base, and 4 bases had no gene match. Here the CDR3 DNA reads TGCGCCAGCAGTCAATTCACAGGGGGCGGTCAGCCCCAGCATTTT. Translating it yields CASSQFTGGGQPQHF.

The chain recombines TRBV4-1 with TRBJ2-3; D is perhaps TRBD2 (5 bases). The CDR3 sequence is 15 residues long. Per germline, CDR1 MGHRA and CDR2 YSYEKL. The V end was cut by 1 base, the J end by 1 base, with 9 bases between. The CDR3 spells CASSQVTSRTDTQYF. CDR3 DNA sequence: TGCGCCAGCAGCCAAGTAACTAGTCGCACAGATACGCAGTATTTT.

The V gene is TRBV4-3, the J gene TRBJ1-1; D possibly corresponds to TRBD1 (6 bases). Trimming cost V 4 bases and J 0 bases, with 18 bases left between them. From germline, CDR1 is LGHNA and CDR2 YSLEER. The CDR3 has 17 amino acids. As DNA, the CDR3 is TGCGCCAGCAGCCCCTCTGGGGGGGGCTTGGTGAACACTGAAGCTTTCTTT. As protein: CASSPSGGGLVNTEAFF.

V usage is TRBV11-2 and J usage is TRBJ2-2, with a weak D call TRBD1 (5 bases). Germline V gives CDR1 SGHAT, CDR2 FQNNGV. CDR3 size: 15 residues. The V gene lost 1 base and the J gene lost 6 bases, with 12 bases spanning the gap. The CDR3: CASSLAAGWAGELFF. The CDR3 DNA reads TGTGCCAGCAGCTTAGCCGCAGGGTGGGCCGGGGAGCTGTTTTTT.

This clonotype was observed a few times. In nucleotides, the CDR3 is TGTGCCAGCAGCCCCCGTCCGGGGCGCAAGCATGAGCAGTTCTTC. Protein product: CASSPRPGRKHEQFF. The V gene is TRBV6-2 or TRBV6-3, the J gene TRBJ2-1; either TRBD1 or TRBD2 may fit D (5 bases each). The CDR3 totals 15 residues. Trimming pared 6 bases from V and 8 bases from J, leaving 20 bases between. Germline CDR1 MNHEY, CDR2 SVGEGT.

This rearrangement joins TRBV12-3 or TRBV12-4 to TRBJ2-2; tentatively, D is TRBD2 (5 bases). The CDR3 runs 13 residues. Deletions cut 3 bases from V and 6 bases from J, with 8 bases between. This chain's CDR3 is CASSFRRAGELFF. The CDR3 DNA reads as TGTGCCAGCAGTTTTCGGCGGGCCGGGGAGCTGTTTTTT.

This chain joins TRBV21-1 and TRBJ2-4; TRBD1, as called in the table, went unchecked against the DNA. TRBV21-1 is a recognized pseudogene. CDR3 size: 14 residues. The CDR3 here is CAGRDRAPKNIQYF. CDR3 DNA: TGTGCCGGCCGGGACAGGGCACCCAAAAACATTCAGTACTTC.

The rearrangement uses TRBV6-5 and TRBJ1-6; D gene ambiguous. Trimming left V 9 bases short and J 7 bases short, with 10 bases between. The V gene's germline CDR1 is MNHEY and CDR2 SVGAGI. CDR3 size: 12 residues. In nucleotides, the CDR3 is TGTGCCAGTCAGAGGAGCAATTCACCCCTCCACTTT. Protein product: CASQRSNSPLHF.

This clonotype was found a few times. The V call is TRBV2, the J call TRBJ2-7, with unresolved D. The germline V gene has CDR1 SNHLY and CDR2 FYNNEI. The CDR3 loop spans 14 amino acids. Trimming removed 6 bases at V and 7 bases at J, with 19 bases between. The CDR3 bases are TGTGCCAGCAGAAAAGAGGTCCCAGTTGGGGAGCAGTACTTC. Translating it yields CASRKEVPVGEQYF. The full variable domain, completed using reference TRBV2 and TRBJ2-7, is EPEVTQTPSHQVTQMGQEVILRCVPISNHLYFYWYRQILGQKVEFLVSFYNNEISEKSEIFDDQFSVERPDGSNFTLKIRSTKLEDSAMYFCASRKEVPVGEQYFGPGTRLTVT.